Each of the 3 T cell receptor beta chains below was sequenced from the same sample in a study of T-cell memory formation after mild COVID-19. Each CDR3 protein is one row after TCRdb ran MiXCR on the 5' RACE reads. The sample records about 140,000 distinct CDR3 sequences, approximately 25% being singletons. Material for sequencing was PBMCs or a T cell subset sorted from them (not recorded which). The source is an adult woman who had mild COVID-19 (a few samples of this study predate the infection). Cell type and time point are not known.

This clonotype has more than one count but fewer than ten. This chain joins TRBV12-3 or TRBV12-4 and TRBJ1-5; tentatively, D is TRBD1 (5 bases). V was shortened by 2 bases and J by 7 bases, with 12 bases between the two germline ends. There are 14 residues in the CDR3. The CDR3 nucleotides are TGTGCCAGCAGTTTACTAGGGGCTAACCAGCCCCAGCATTTT. Encoded protein: CASSLLGANQPQHF.

This clonotype has just a few counts. The V and J genes are TRBV7-9 and TRBJ2-5, with D uncertain. CDR1 and CDR2 (germline): SEHNR, FQNEAQ (reference sequence). This CDR3 region has 12 residues. Between the trimmed V and J ends, which lost 5 bases and 5 bases, there was a span of 9 bases. CDR3 protein: CASSRPRETQYF. The CDR3 DNA sequence: TGTGCCAGCAGCCGCCCTAGGGAGACCCAGTACTTC.

This sequence joins TRBV29-1 and TRBJ2-2; TRBD1 is a possible D gene (6 bases). From germline, CDR1 is SQVTM and CDR2 ANQGSEA. The CDR3 has 14 residues. The CDR3 is CSCYRDTNTGELFF. The DNA for the CDR3 is TGCAGTTGTTACCGGGACACCAACACCGGGGAGCTGTTTTTT.